The text below deals with one T cell receptor (beta chain). Which antigen it targets is not known. The input lacks base qualities; no much larger clone sits a single base away. These data are taken from a study of blood T cell repertoires in COVID-19 (dated by TCRdb to the early 2020s). Background for the entire study: Samples from collaborators originated in the United States, Italy and Spain and spanned both the acute and convalescent phases of COVID-19. The repertoires were made available in a free public database intended to serve as a resource for research on the immune response to SARS-CoV-2. Where available, HLA class I and class II types were obtained from metadata supplied by the sample provider rather than from assay-based typing. The dataset comprised deeply sampled blood TCRbeta repertoires from subjects exposed to, actively infected with, or recovered from COVID-19. Sample metadata almost always included a de-identified subject ID, COVID-19 status, age in years and sex. Samples came from the ongoing ImmuneRACE study (first 160 participants) plus 1,254 subjects from 6 global collaborators. The material from the prospective study consisted of cDNA or gDNA derived from T cells, B-cell-depleted T cells, or PBMCs.

Collaborating institutions collected whole blood in K2EDTA tubes following their own protocols. For TCRbeta analysis, collaborators shipped samples in one of three forms: frozen whole blood, isolated PBMCs, or DNA extracted from either of those sample types. On the study overall, not on this receptor specifically: How much clinical and demographic metadata was included differed by source and by participant, and the metadata was provided uncurated.

TCRbeta CDR3 regions were amplified from genomic DNA by means of the immunoSEQ Assay, a bias-controlled multiplex PCR. The original pipeline was this. The number of nucleated cells in each sample was estimated by amplification of reference gene primers within the assay. To quantify the absolute abundance of each unique TCRbeta CDR3 rearrangement, sequence reads were collapsed and filtered. For each sample, productive Simpson clonality was calculated as the square root of Simpson's diversity index across productive rearrangements. What TCRdb holds here is the immuneACCESS table cut down to in-frame rearrangements. Part of the clones is not present; checked against another copy, under half of the missing clones reflect an unresolved V gene, and the others are unexplained. The DNA was the basis for D and trimming; V, J and clone size are from that table. The sample includes some 200,000 clones, with about 79% observed a single time. The top ten constitute approximately 13% of the sample.

From the cysteine through the phenylalanine, the CDR3 covers 15 amino acids. Only CDR3 DNA remains: 45 bases, in frame from the first base. The V end gives up 1 base and the J end 0 bases, leaving 6 bases in the junction not matched to a gene. Reading the germline V gene (reference sequence) gives CDR1 GTSNPN and CDR2 SVGIG. The chain couples TRBV30 to TRBJ2-7; 7 nucleotides in the junction match TRBD2. The sequence derives from a human donor in a cohort sampled during active COVID-19. The specimen was peripheral blood. The encoded CDR3 is CAWSGPSGLSYEQYF. The DNA sequence is as follows: TGTGCCTGGAGTGGGCCTAGCGGCCTCTCCTACGAGCAGTACTTC. Reference TRBV30 and TRBJ2-7 genes cover what lies past the CDR3, so the full variable domain is SQTIHQWPATLVQPVGSPLSLECTVEGTSNPNLYWYRQAAGRGLQLLFYSVGIGQISSEVPQNLSASRPQDRQFILSSKKLLLSDSGFYLCAWSGPSGLSYEQYFGPGTRLTVT.